The 30 T cell receptor beta chains below all came from one sample that was sequenced in a study of blood T cell repertoires in COVID-19. This table comes from immunoSEQ multiplex PCR, and its TCRdb copy is limited to in-frame clones, with some not included. Found here are about 360,000 clones, around 87% of them singletons; the top ten hold 1% to 1.5%. The sequenced sample was PBMCs or T cells enriched from blood (not recorded which). These TCRs come from a man aged 30-40 years who had recovered from COVID-19.

The genes are TRBV7-2 and TRBJ2-5; TRBD2 is a possible D gene (5 bases). Germline CDR1 SGHTA, CDR2 FQGNSA. This CDR3 is 14 amino acids long. V gave up 5 bases and J gave up 4 bases, with 14 bases separating them. The CDR3, as DNA: TGTGCCAGCAGCCAACAGCGACGGGGAGAGACCCAGTACTTC. It codes for CASSQQRRGETQYF.

V usage is TRBV9 and J usage is TRBJ2-7; D is unresolved. The V gene lost 4 bases and the J gene lost 2 bases, with 10 bases spanning the gap. CDR3 length equals 13 residues. Germline CDR1 is SGDLS and CDR2 is YYNGEE. Written as DNA, the CDR3 is TGTGCCAGCAGCCCCTGGCCCGCCTACGAGCAGTACTTC. Translating gives CASSPWPAYEQYF. The full variable domain, rest sourced from reference TRBV9 and TRBJ2-7, is DSGVTQTPKHLITATGQRVTLRCSPRSGDLSVYWYQQSLDQGLQFLIQYYNGEERAKGNILERFSAQQFPDLHSELNLSSLELGDSALYFCASSPWPAYEQYFGPGTRLTVT.

The V call is TRBV15, the J call TRBJ1-1; TRBD1 might be the D (6 bases). V was trimmed by 1 base and J by 5 bases, leaving 8 bases between them. Per germline, CDR1 LNHNV and CDR2 YYDKDF (reference sequence). The CDR3 spans 13 residues. Written as DNA, the CDR3 is TGTGCCACCAGCAGAGTTACAGGGACTGAAGCTTTCTTT. Translation: CATSRVTGTEAFF.

CDR3 nucleotide sequence: TGTGCCAGGCAGGGCTTGCGGGAAAAACTGTTTTTT. This encodes CARQGLREKLFF. The chain is built from TRBV28 and TRBJ1-4, with D possibly being TRBD1 (5 bases). The CDR3 has 12 residues. Germline CDR1 reads MDHEN; CDR2 reads SYDVKM. The V end lost 9 bases, the J end lost 8 bases, and 13 bases lay between the germline ends.

In this sample, this clone turned up once. V usage is TRBV4-3 and J usage is TRBJ1-2; D is unresolved. With 1 base removed from V and 6 bases from J, the gap between germline ends came to 9 bases. The CDR3 runs 13 residues. Per germline, CDR1 LGHNA and CDR2 YSLEER. The CDR3: CASSQAGMDGYTF. The CDR3, as DNA: TGCGCCAGCAGCCAAGCGGGGATGGATGGCTACACCTTC.

The chain recombines TRBV6-1 with TRBJ1-1, with D uncertain. Germline loops: CDR1 MNHNS, CDR2 SASEGT. Trimming removed 1 base from V and 6 bases from J, with 12 bases in between. The CDR3 runs 14 residues. CDR3 DNA: TGTGCCAGCAGTGAAGGACCCCCGGAGTCTGAAGCTTTCTTT. Encoded protein: CASSEGPPESEAFF.

This clone was seen just once. The J gene is TRBJ1-2, the V gene TRBV4-3; TRBD1 agrees at 7 bases. V trimming: 5 bases; J trimming: 4 bases; junction bases outside the gene matches: 4. CDR3 length: 13 amino acids. Germline V gene data show CDR1 as LGHNA and CDR2 as YSLEER. The chain's CDR3 is CASSSAGGYGYTF. CDR3 coding DNA: TGCGCCAGCAGCTCTGCAGGGGGCTATGGCTACACCTTC.

The J gene is TRBJ2-7, the V gene TRBV2; the match to TRBD1 covers 7 bases. The CDR3 covers 14 residues. CDR1 is SNHLY and CDR2 is FYNNEI in the germline V gene. V trimming: 7 bases; J trimming: 3 bases; junction bases outside the gene matches: 9. CDR3 in DNA: TGTGCCAGCACCGCGGACAGGTTCAACTACGAGCAGTACTTC. This encodes CASTADRFNYEQYF.

In this sample, this clone turned up once. The genes are TRBV12-3 or TRBV12-4 and TRBJ1-1; D is undetermined. The V end was cut by 7 bases, the J end by 10 bases, with 19 bases between. This CDR3 has 13 amino acids. In nucleotides, the CDR3 is TGTGCCAGCATCCAAGACATCGAGGGCGTAGCTTTCTTT. Residues: CASIQDIEGVAFF.

The chain joins TRBV29-1 to TRBJ1-2; TRBD1 is a possible D gene (6 bases). The CDR3 spans 13 residues. V was clipped by 6 bases and J by 7 bases, with 18 bases between them. The germline gives CDR1 SQVTM, CDR2 ANQGSEA. This CDR3 is CSVIQGARGGYTF. CDR3 in DNA: TGCAGCGTGATACAGGGCGCGAGAGGTGGCTACACCTTC.

This chain joins TRBV9 and TRBJ1-1, with D possibly being TRBD1 (6 bases). Germline CDR1 and CDR2: SGDLS and YYNGEE. CDR3 length: 14 residues. Deletions cut 0 bases from V and 7 bases from J, with 13 bases between. As DNA, the CDR3 is TGTGCCAGCAGCGTAGAAATGGGGGCAGGTGAAGCTTTCTTT. Its translation is CASSVEMGAGEAFF. Looking up the rest from reference TRBV9 and TRBJ1-1 gives the full variable domain: DSGVTQTPKHLITATGQRVTLRCSPRSGDLSVYWYQQSLDQGLQFLIQYYNGEERAKGNILERFSAQQFPDLHSELNLSSLELGDSALYFCASSVEMGAGEAFFGQGTRLTVV.

This chain links TRBV6-5 with TRBJ1-1; 7 bases agree with TRBD1. V lost 6 bases, J lost 11 bases, and 6 bases stayed unmatched. From germline, CDR1 is MNHEY and CDR2 SVGAGI. The CDR3 spans 11 residues. CDR3 DNA sequence: TGTGCCAGCAGACTGACAGGGAGGGCTTTCTTT. This sequence encodes CASRLTGRAFF.

The gene calls are TRBV9 and TRBJ1-2; weak D call: TRBD1 (5 bases). The ends were cut back, 5 bases at V and 4 bases at J, with 9 bases in the middle. CDR1 and CDR2 (germline): SGDLS, YYNGEE. The length of the CDR3 is 12 residues. CDR3 nucleotide sequence: TGTGCCAGCAGTCAAACAGGCTATGGCTACACCTTC. Its protein is CASSQTGYGYTF.

The V and J genes are TRBV5-1 and TRBJ1-1, with TRBD1 identical over 8 bases. CDR3 length: 14 amino acids. Germline V gene data show CDR1 as SGHRS and CDR2 as YFSETQ. J was trimmed by 4 bases and V by 3 bases; bases with no gene match: 5. As DNA, the CDR3 is TGCGCCAGCAGCTCGGGACAGGTGGCCACTGAAGCTTTCTTT. Its protein product is CASSSGQVATEAFF.

This clone has only a few counts. V usage is TRBV19 and J usage is TRBJ1-6; 9 bases are shared with TRBD1. Germline CDR1 reads LNHDA; CDR2 reads SQIVND (reference sequence). This CDR3 region has 16 residues. After removal of 4 bases from V and 6 bases from J, the junction contained 7 bases not matched to a gene. CDR3 loop: CASSNLRDRVNSPLHF. The DNA for the CDR3 is TGTGCCAGTAGTAACCTCCGGGACAGGGTTAATTCACCCCTCCACTTT. Together with reference TRBV19 and TRBJ1-6, the CDR3 gives the full variable domain: DGGITQSPKYLFRKEGQNVTLSCEQNLNHDAMYWYRQDPGQGLRLIYYSQIVNDFQKGDIAEGYSVSREKKESFPLTVTSAQKNPTAFYLCASSNLRDRVNSPLHFGNGTRLTVT.

This clone was observed once. CDR3 amino acids: CASSPRRGNTIYF. The DNA of the CDR3 is TGTGCCAGCAGTCCCCGGAGGGGAAACACCATATATTTT. This chain connects TRBV12-3 or TRBV12-4 to TRBJ1-3; D ambiguous. V was clipped by 5 bases and J by 4 bases, with 9 bases between them. This CDR3 contains 13 residues.

The chain has TRBV4-3 and TRBJ1-1; D is perhaps TRBD1 (5 bases). Germline V CDR1 and CDR2: LGHNA, YSLEER. Trimming cost V 4 bases and J 7 bases, with 19 bases left between them. CDR3 length: 15 residues. The CDR3 loop reads CASSLQSGGTYEAFF. The CDR3 DNA reads TGCGCCAGCAGCCTCCAGTCGGGGGGAACCTATGAAGCTTTCTTT.

V usage is TRBV15 and J usage is TRBJ2-7; D unclear. Trimming removed 0 bases from V and 9 bases from J, with 21 bases in between. This CDR3 is 16 amino acids long. CDR1 and CDR2 from the germline V gene are LNHNV and YYDKDF (reference sequence). CDR3 bases: TGTGCCACCAGCAGAGATCGTGTGGGCAGGCCTTTTGGGCAGTACTTC. The encoded protein is CATSRDRVGRPFGQYF.

The chain uses TRBV18 and TRBJ2-7, with TRBD1 matching over 8 bases. Germline CDR1 and CDR2: KGHSH and LQKENI. V was pared by 4 bases and J by 4 bases, with 9 bases of the junction left unmatched. The CDR3 loop spans 15 amino acids. Written as DNA, the CDR3 is TGTGCCAGCTCACTCGGGACAGGACTGGGATACGAGCAGTACTTC. It specifies CASSLGTGLGYEQYF.

This CDR3 is CASSQSHNYNSPLHF. CDR3 DNA sequence: TGTGCCAGCAGCCAATCACATAACTATAATTCACCCCTCCACTTT. V is TRBV14 and J is TRBJ1-6; D unresolved. Trimming removed 2 bases at V and 3 bases at J, with 8 bases between. From germline, CDR1 is SGHDN and CDR2 FVKESK. This CDR3 has 15 amino acids. Supplemented by reference TRBV14 and TRBJ1-6, the full variable domain reads EAGVTQFPSHSVIEKGQTVTLRCDPISGHDNLYWYRRVMGKEIKFLLHFVKESKQDESGMPNNRFLAERTGGTYSTLKVQPAELEDSGVYFCASSQSHNYNSPLHFGNGTRLTVT.

V usage is TRBV7-6 and J usage is TRBJ2-1, with 7 bases fitting TRBD2. The CDR3 extends over 16 amino acids. The trim removed 2 bases at V and 5 bases at J, leaving 9 bases unmatched. Germline CDR1 is SGHVS and CDR2 is FNYEAQ. CDR3 sequence: CASSLPSGVGDNEQFF. CDR3 nucleotides: TGTGCCAGCAGCTTACCGAGCGGGGTGGGGGACAATGAGCAGTTCTTC. The full variable domain, completed using reference TRBV7-6 and TRBJ2-1, is GAGVSQSPRYKVTKRGQDVALRCDPISGHVSLYWYRQALGQGPEFLTYFNYEAQQDKSGLPNDRFSAERPEGSISTLTIQRTEQRDSAMYRCASSLPSGVGDNEQFFGPGTRLTVL.

The chain has TRBV7-9 and TRBJ1-2; perhaps TRBD1 as D (6 bases). CDR1 is SEHNR and CDR2 is FQNEAQ in the germline V gene (reference sequence). CDR3 length: 11 amino acids. V shed 11 bases and J shed 7 bases, with 14 bases lying between them. CDR3 coding DNA: TGTGCCGTGGACAGTTTTGGTGGCTACACCTTC. Translating gives CAVDSFGGYTF.

This clone was observed a single time. The chain combines TRBV3-1 (or the pseudogene TRBV3-2) with TRBJ2-3; D possibly corresponds to TRBD2 (5 bases). Trimming shortened V by 0 bases and J by 5 bases, and 9 bases separated the two germline ends. This CDR3 is built from 14 residues. Germline CDR1 and CDR2: LGHDT and YNNKEL (reference sequence). The CDR3 nucleotides read TGTGCCAGCAGCCAAGAGATCCGGGGAGATACGCAGTATTTT. Its translation: CASSQEIRGDTQYF.

This clone was recorded only once. This chain uses TRBV6-5 with TRBJ1-6, with 7 bases aligning to TRBD1. CDR1 is MNHEY, CDR2 SVGAGI, per germline. This CDR3 is 15 amino acids long. The V segment lost 5 bases and the J segment 7 bases; nucleotides outside the gene matches: 8. In DNA, the CDR3 is TGTGCCAGCAGTAGACATGACAGGGAAAATTCACCCCTCCACTTT. Its protein is CASSRHDRENSPLHF.

CDR3 sequence reads: CAWSVPGVGNQPQHF. As DNA, the CDR3 is TGTGCCTGGAGTGTTCCAGGGGTGGGCAATCAGCCCCAGCATTTT. V and J are TRBV30 and TRBJ1-5; the D gene is possibly TRBD1 (6 bases). There are 15 residues in the CDR3. V dropped 0 bases and J dropped 2 bases, with 11 bases sitting between them. The germline V gene has CDR1 GTSNPN and CDR2 SVGIG (reference sequence).

This clone was recorded only once. CDR3 amino acids: CASSPGQPFSPLHF. CDR3 in DNA: TGTGCCAGCAGCCCAGGACAGCCCTTTTCACCCCTCCACTTT. The chain is built from TRBV13 and TRBJ1-6; TRBD1 is a possible D gene (6 bases). The CDR3 runs to 14 residues. With 5 bases removed from V and 9 bases from J, the gap between germline ends came to 14 bases. Germline assignment: CDR1 PRHDT and CDR2 FYEKMQ (reference sequence). Full variable domain (outside the CDR3, taken from reference TRBV13 and TRBJ1-6): AAGVIQSPRHLIKEKRETATLKCYPIPRHDTVYWYQQGPGQDPQFLISFYEKMQSDKGSIPDRFSAQQFSDYHSELNMSSLELGDSALYFCASSPGQPFSPLHFGNGTRLTVT.

The J gene is TRBJ2-1, the V gene TRBV30; D not resolved. Per the germline V gene, CDR1 is GTSNPN and CDR2 is SVGIG (reference sequence). This CDR3 comprises 14 residues. V was clipped by 0 bases and J by 0 bases, with 6 bases between them. As DNA, the CDR3 is TGTGCCTGGAGTGTACTAAGCTCCTACAATGAGCAGTTCTTC. It encodes CAWSVLSSYNEQFF. Variable domain in full (rest from reference TRBV30 and TRBJ2-1): SQTIHQWPATLVQPVGSPLSLECTVEGTSNPNLYWYRQAAGRGLQLLFYSVGIGQISSEVPQNLSASRPQDRQFILSSKKLLLSDSGFYLCAWSVLSSYNEQFFGPGTRLTVL.

V and J are TRBV9 and TRBJ2-7, with D unclear. The CDR3 consists of 18 residues. The germline gives CDR1 SGDLS, CDR2 YYNGEE. With 0 bases removed from V and 3 bases from J, the gap between germline ends came to 22 bases. CDR3 residues: CASSVERHTTDVYYEQYF. The CDR3 DNA is TGTGCCAGCAGCGTAGAGAGGCATACTACCGACGTCTACTACGAGCAGTACTTC.

V is TRBV10-3 and J is TRBJ1-2, with a tentative D call TRBD1 (5 bases). V was trimmed by 3 bases and J by 6 bases, leaving 14 bases between them. This CDR3 is 14 amino acids long. Germline V gene data show CDR1 as ENHRY and CDR2 as SYGVKD. The CDR3 here is CAISDLAQDNGYTF. DNA for the CDR3: TGTGCCATCAGTGACTTAGCCCAGGACAATGGCTACACCTTC.

This sequence joins TRBV4-3 and TRBJ2-1; 9 nucleotides agree with TRBD2. The CDR3 contains 18 residues. After removal of 4 bases from V and 3 bases from J, the junction contained 13 bases not matched to a gene. Germline V CDR1 and CDR2: LGHNA, YSLEER. CDR3 DNA: TGCGCCAGCAGCCCCAAGCCCACTCTAGCGGGGATCTACAATGAGCAGTTCTTC. Its translation: CASSPKPTLAGIYNEQFF.